Listed below are T cell receptor beta chains from one sample, sequenced in a study of regulatory T cells in long-lasting Graves disease. One entry per CDR3 protein, called by TCRdb with MiXCR from the multiplex PCR reads. This sample carries 400,000 to 450,000 distinct CDR3 sequences, 15% of them seen once, and the ten largest clones take 15% to 20%. These records were also assigned to another study, of T cells in Graves' hyperthyroidism and ophthalmopathy.

The source was peripheral blood mononuclear cells (PBMCs), collected at new diagnosis, from a patient treated with antithyroid drugs. The receptor set was obtained from a woman aged 25 to 39 with Graves disease. CDR3s include the opening cysteine and the closing phenylalanine or tryptophan. Clone sizes are given selectively: once, few, many, or a class where the clone is expanded.

>-|TRBJ2-4|TRBV18
CASSLSQRAKNIQYF
>-|TRBJ2-1|TRBV20-1
CSASGDTGNEQFF
>many|TRBJ2-7|TRBV5-1
CASSLEGWEPLYEQYF
>many|TRBJ2-7|TRBV20-1
CSARVSGSYEQYF
>few|TRBJ2-5|TRBV5-1
CASALSGGFRETQYF
>many|TRBJ2-3|TRBV20-1
CSAGLAGGGSTDTQYF
>few|TRBJ2-4|TRBV5-1
CASSASGRSGGIQYF
>-|TRBJ2-6|TRBV28
CASVRAFHSGANVLTF
>few|TRBJ1-2|TRBV6-5
CASSYAGQGQTYGYTF
>-|TRBJ1-5|TRBV25-1
CASNKDNQPQHF
>many|TRBJ2-7|TRBV7-9
CASSLAGERSYEQYF
>-|TRBJ1-2|TRBV6-2/TRBV6-3
CASSSLLDGYTF
>-|TRBJ2-2|TRBV5-1
CASSFSGMGANTGELFF
>many|TRBJ1-1|TRBV9
CASSVGPPGVNTEAFF
>many|TRBJ1-4|TRBV5-5
CASSLGRNNEKLFF
>few|TRBJ1-2|TRBV9
CASSGKNYGYTF
>many|TRBJ1-1|TRBV12-3/TRBV12-4
CASRTGVYSTEAFF
>few|TRBJ2-5|TRBV2
CASRGISGTSGALNFQETQYF
>-|TRBJ2-5|TRBV9
CASSVEVAGGPGQETQYF
>many|TRBJ1-1|TRBV12-3/TRBV12-4
CASNQLQGRNTEAFF
>many|TRBJ2-6|TRBV6-1
CASPPGSGVSSGANVLTF
>many|TRBJ2-1|TRBV11-2
CASSLEATTYNEQFF
>-|TRBJ2-7|TRBV20-1
CSAKGQLPYEQYF
>many|TRBJ2-1|TRBV11-2
CASSVAGGRHNEQFF
>many|TRBJ2-7|TRBV27
CASSLSPRRLADLYEQYF
>many|TRBJ2-1|TRBV5-1
CASSLDGPLSNEQFF
>many|TRBJ2-5|TRBV5-1
CASSLVGAEETQYF
>once|TRBJ2-1|TRBV25-1
CASSDPGKRGHSYNEQFF
>many|TRBJ2-1|TRBV6-2/TRBV6-3
CASSYSGLGSNEQFF
>few|TRBJ2-1|TRBV25-1
CASSDTSGLDIEQFF
>few|TRBJ2-3|TRBV30
CAWSQSTDTQYF
>-|TRBJ2-7|TRBV20-1
CSASGPPRLTAFDYEQYF
>many|TRBJ2-7|TRBV2
CATRKQANGLMVYEQYF
>many|TRBJ2-1|TRBV3-1
CASSQEPLLGQFF
>many|TRBJ1-2|TRBV12-3/TRBV12-4
CASSPADGAITNYGYTF